The 23 T cell receptor beta chains listed next were all sequenced from one sample in a study of PD-L1 blockade in urothelial cancer. The repertoire was sequenced with immunoSEQ multiplex PCR; TCRdb's copy has only in-frame clones and lacks some. This sample has some 84,000 clones; 82% occur once, and the top ten carry more than 9%. The sample in question was PBMCs, obtained around atezolizumab (anti-PD-L1) treatment. These receptors were taken from a man in his 70s with urothelial cancer.

The chain couples TRBV11-3 to TRBJ2-3; 10 positions match TRBD1. Germline-derived CDR1 and CDR2 are SGHNT and YENEEA. V dropped 4 bases and J dropped 2; count of bases not matched to a gene: 6. This CDR3 has 16 amino acids. The CDR3 reads CASSSRTGGTTDTQYF. The DNA for the CDR3 is TGTGCCAGCAGCTCCAGGACAGGGGGAACCACAGATACGCAGTATTTT.

The rearrangement uses TRBV10-3 and TRBJ2-1, with D possibly TRBD1 on 5 matching bases. The CDR3 contains 14 residues. Germline V gene lookup returns CDR1 ENHRY and CDR2 SYGVKD. With 6 bases removed from V and 4 bases from J, the gap between germline ends came to 13 bases. The CDR3 DNA reads as TGTGCCATCAGGGGAATTGGGGCTTACAATGAGCAGTTCTTC. Encoded protein: CAIRGIGAYNEQFF.

This clone was detected only once. The rearrangement joins TRBV7-9 to TRBJ2-7; tentatively, D is TRBD1 (5 bases). Germline V gene sequence: CDR1 SEHNR, CDR2 FQNEAQ (reference sequence). This CDR3 has 13 residues. V was pared by 5 bases and J by 0 bases, with 8 bases between. This CDR3 reads CASSPDSSYEQYF. CDR3 coding DNA: TGTGCCAGCAGCCCAGACAGCTCCTACGAGCAGTACTTC. Full variable domain (remainder filled in from reference TRBV7-9 and TRBJ2-7): DTGVSQNPRHKITKRGQNVTFRCDPISEHNRLYWYRQTLGQGPEFLTYFQNEAQLEKSRLLSDRFSAERPKGSFSTLEIQRTEQGDSAMYLCASSPDSSYEQYFGPGTRLTVT.

The chain uses TRBV28 and TRBJ1-2, with 7 positions matching TRBD1. Trimming removed 5 bases from V and 7 bases from J; junction bases left unmatched: 13. The germline gives CDR1 MDHEN, CDR2 SYDVKM. This CDR3 spans 15 amino acids. In nucleotides, the CDR3 is TGTGCCAGCAGTCCAACGGACAGGCAGCCCCTTGGCTACACCTTC. Encoded protein: CASSPTDRQPLGYTF.

The chain employs TRBV6-1 and TRBJ2-7; D is unresolved. The CDR3 loop spans 13 amino acids. Trimming took off 7 bases at V and 0 bases at J, with 10 bases between the two ends. CDR1 is MNHNS, CDR2 SASEGT, per germline. The CDR3 coding sequence is TGTGCCAGCATTGGGCCCTACTCCTACGAGCAGTACTTC. Residues: CASIGPYSYEQYF.

This chain joins TRBV19 and TRBJ1-1; no definite D call. V shed 5 bases and J shed 0 bases, with 10 bases lying between them. The CDR3 is 14 residues long. Germline V gene lookup returns CDR1 LNHDA and CDR2 SQIVND (reference sequence). CDR3 sequence reads: CASSPRDLNTEAFF. CDR3 bases: TGTGCCAGTAGTCCGCGGGATTTGAACACTGAAGCTTTCTTT.

In DNA, the CDR3 is TGTGCCAGCAGCCCCGGGGGGGACTCTGGGGCCAACGTCCTGACTTTC. It codes for CASSPGGDSGANVLTF. This chain connects TRBV6-6 to TRBJ2-6; 8 bases map to TRBD2. The V segment lost 6 bases and the J segment 0 bases; nucleotides outside the gene matches: 4. The CDR3 runs to 16 residues. CDR1 is MNHNY and CDR2 is SVGAGI in the germline V gene (reference sequence).

The chain uses TRBV7-3 and TRBJ2-3, with D perhaps matching TRBD2 (6 bases). The germline V and J ends were trimmed by 4 bases and 1 base, with 18 bases remaining between them. Looked up from germline, CDR1 is SGHTA and CDR2 is FQGTGA. There are 17 residues in the CDR3. The CDR3 spells CASSSLSREWGTDTQYF. The CDR3 bases are TGTGCCAGCAGCTCCCTAAGCCGGGAGTGGGGCACAGATACGCAGTATTTT.

In nucleotides, the CDR3 is TGTGCCAGCAGCTTGAGGGGCAGGGGATATAATTCACCCCTCCACTTT. Residues: CASSLRGRGYNSPLHF. The chain recombines TRBV5-6 with TRBJ1-6; weak D call: TRBD1 (6 bases). V lost 1 base to trimming and J lost 4 bases, with 12 bases between them. Germline loops: CDR1 SGHDT, CDR2 YYEEEE. This CDR3 is built from 16 residues.

This chain's CDR3 is CASSEAQVLSGNTIYF. The CDR3 DNA sequence: TGTGCCAGCAGTGAAGCGCAGGTTCTCTCTGGAAACACCATATATTTT. J is TRBJ1-3 and V is TRBV6-1, with D unclear. The CDR3 totals 16 residues. Germline V gives CDR1 MNHNS, CDR2 SASEGT. Between the trimmed V and J ends, which lost 0 bases and 0 bases, there was a span of 9 bases.

This clone ranks as medium-sized. The V gene is TRBV27, the J gene TRBJ2-2; D gene ambiguous. The germline gives CDR1 MNHEY, CDR2 SMNVEV (reference sequence). The CDR3 extends over 12 amino acids. Deletions cut 3 bases from V and 4 bases from J, with 3 bases between. CDR3 sequence (DNA): TGTGCCAGCAGTTTCGTCACCGGGGAGCTGTTTTTT. Translation gives CASSFVTGELFF.

A note on this clone: This sample also contains other DNA sequences that code for the same CDR3. This chain uses TRBV16 with TRBJ1-5; D perhaps matches TRBD1 (6 bases). V lost 2 bases and J lost 2, with 7 bases in between. Germline CDR1 is KGHSY and CDR2 is FQNENV. The CDR3 runs to 14 residues. The CDR3 protein is CASSQRQGNQPQHF. The CDR3 region has the DNA TGTGCCAGCAGCCAAAGACAGGGCAATCAGCCCCAGCATTTT. Complete variable domain (other parts from reference TRBV16 and TRBJ1-5): GEEVAQTPKHLVRGEGQKAKLYCAPIKGHSYVFWYQQVLKNEFKFLISFQNENVFDETGMPKERFSAKCLPNSPCSLEIQATKLEDSAVYFCASSQRQGNQPQHFGDGTRLSIL.

The V and J genes are TRBV6-4 and TRBJ2-2, with D unresolved. Germline loops: CDR1 MRHNA, CDR2 SNTAGT. The CDR3 has 14 amino acids. The V end was cut by 8 bases, the J end by 1 base, with 11 bases between. The CDR3 nucleotides are TGTGCCAGCCGGAGTGTCCAGAACACCGGGGAGCTGTTTTTT. The encoded protein is CASRSVQNTGELFF.

The V gene is TRBV10-3, the J gene TRBJ1-3, with 9 bases aligning to TRBD1. The CDR3 totals 15 residues. The germline CDR1 and CDR2 sequences are ENHRY and SYGVKD. Trimming at V came to 11 bases and at J to 6 bases, leaving 14 bases not matched to a gene. Here the CDR3 DNA reads TGTGCCTTGGGCCCCAATACAGGGGGCGAAAACACCATATATTTT. It encodes CALGPNTGGENTIYF.

This chain connects TRBV9 to TRBJ1-2; the D is unclear. The CDR3 is 14 amino acids. V was pared by 0 bases and J by 4 bases, with 10 bases between. From germline, CDR1 is SGDLS and CDR2 YYNGEE. The CDR3 protein is CASSVERVPYGYTF. CDR3 bases: TGTGCCAGCAGCGTAGAGAGGGTTCCCTATGGCTACACCTTC.

V gene TRBV6-6 combines with J gene TRBJ2-2; perhaps TRBD2 as D (5 bases). Germline CDR1 and CDR2: MNHNY and SVGAGI (reference sequence). Trimming cost V 7 bases and J 6 bases, with 15 bases left between them. This CDR3 region has 14 residues. This CDR3 reads CASKVPQEAGELFF. CDR3 DNA: TGTGCCAGCAAGGTGCCCCAGGAGGCCGGGGAGCTGTTTTTT.

This clone is classed as medium-sized. The genes are TRBV4-2 and TRBJ2-3; D is possibly TRBD1 (5 bases). The germline V and J ends were trimmed by 0 bases and 3 bases, with 10 bases remaining between them. This CDR3 has 15 amino acids. The germline V gene encodes CDR1 LGHNA and CDR2 YNFKEQ. In DNA form, the CDR3 reads TGTGCCAGCAGCCAAGATTTCCAGGGAACAGATACGCAGTATTTT. Protein product: CASSQDFQGTDTQYF.

The chain employs TRBV7-9 and TRBJ2-1; 9 positions agree with TRBD1. V lost 5 bases, J lost 5 bases, and 13 bases stayed unmatched. Germline values: CDR1 SEHNR, CDR2 FQNEAQ (reference sequence). The CDR3 has 17 amino acids. CDR3 nucleotides: TGTGCCAGCAGCCCGGGTCGGGACAGGGCTATCCACAATGAGCAGTTCTTC. Its translation: CASSPGRDRAIHNEQFF.

The chain combines TRBV2 with TRBJ2-5; D possibly corresponds to TRBD2 (5 bases). CDR3 length: 15 residues. Trimming took 5 bases from V and 5 from J, leaving 18 bases between them. Germline lookup yields CDR1 SNHLY and CDR2 FYNNEI. The CDR3: CASSFLPGRGETQYF. In nucleotides, the CDR3 is TGTGCCAGCAGTTTTTTACCGGGTAGAGGGGAGACCCAGTACTTC.

The chain links TRBV6-1 to TRBJ2-7; 7 bases fit TRBD2. The V and J ends lost 2 bases and 7 bases, in that order; junction bases with no gene match: 29. The germline CDR1 and CDR2 sequences are MNHNS and SASEGT. The CDR3 spans 21 residues. The CDR3 here is CASSEISSAAGRSGVRVEQYF. Written as DNA, the CDR3 is TGTGCCAGCAGTGAAATTAGTTCGGCAGCGGGGCGCTCAGGTGTTCGAGTGGAGCAGTACTTC.

The chain employs TRBV6-5 and TRBJ1-1; D unresolved. With 4 bases removed from V and 2 bases from J, the gap between germline ends came to 11 bases. CDR1 and CDR2 from the germline V gene are MNHEY and SVGAGI. This CDR3 has 14 residues. The CDR3 coding sequence is TGTGCCAGCAGTTCCCGGGAACCCAACACTGAAGCTTTCTTT. It codes for CASSSREPNTEAFF.

The chain is built from TRBV6-1 and TRBJ1-4; no definite D call. This CDR3 is built from 13 residues. The germline gives CDR1 MNHNS, CDR2 SASEGT. Between the trimmed V and J ends, which lost 7 bases and 8 bases, there was a span of 14 bases. The CDR3 protein is CASTREVLEKLFF. The CDR3 DNA reads TGTGCCAGCACCCGCGAGGTTCTCGAAAAACTGTTTTTT.

The gene calls are TRBV9 and TRBJ1-4; the D gene is possibly TRBD1 (6 bases). V was clipped by 0 bases and J by 5 bases, with 11 bases between them. The V gene's germline CDR1 is SGDLS and CDR2 YYNGEE. This CDR3 is 15 amino acids long. CDR3 protein: CASSVAGTPNEKLFF. CDR3 DNA sequence: TGTGCCAGCAGCGTAGCCGGGACACCAAATGAAAAACTGTTTTTT.